The clone carrying this T cell receptor (beta chain) was found a few times. These data come from a study of blood T cell repertoires in COVID-19. Overall study context: COVID-19 samples from acute and convalescent phases originated in the United States, Italy and Spain. From T cells, B-cell-depleted T cells, or PBMCs came the material, which was cDNA or gDNA.

The V gene lost 5 bases and the J gene lost 0 bases, with 12 bases spanning the gap. The CDR3 spans 15 residues. The germline V gene has CDR1 SGHRS and CDR2 YFSETQ. Original handling: Researchers report that nucleated cell counts were estimated from reference gene primer amplification. The data were produced by immunoSEQ multiplex PCR, yet TCRdb's version contains in-frame clones alone and is incomplete. V and J calls and clone size come straight from that table; D and trimming were deduced from the DNA. The table has hundreds of thousands of clones, about 86% seen once. Sequencing was performed on peripheral blood. The chain employs TRBV5-1 and TRBJ1-5, with a possible D match to TRBD1 (5 bases). The clonotype was recovered from a man aged 80 or over with acute or convalescent COVID-19. The CDR3 is CASRRDGSSNQPQHF. The CDR3 DNA follows: TGCGCCAGCAGGCGGGACGGTTCTAGCAATCAGCCCCAGCATTTT.